Sequencing of this T cell receptor beta chain was carried out in a study of CD8+CD57+ T cells in acquired aplastic anemia. This CDR3 has 15 amino acids. V was shortened by 3 bases and J by 1 base, with 13 bases between the two germline ends. From germline, CDR1 is SQVTM and CDR2 ANQGSEA. Profiles of TCR beta VDJ and CDR3 were generated from a genomic DNA template. MiXCR, applied by TCRdb to the reads, yields one record per CDR3 protein. The sample carries 110,000 or so distinct CDR3 sequences, approximately 50% recorded once. The sequenced patients had an expansion of CD8+CD57+ cells seen by flow cytometry.

The sample taken for sequencing was sorted CD4+, CD8+, or CD8+CD57+ T cells (not recorded which) from PBMCs. The gene calls are TRBV29-1 and TRBJ2-1, with D perhaps given as TRBD1 or TRBD2 (5 bases each). The TCR was taken from a human donor with aplastic anemia. For the CDR3, the DNA is TGCAGCGTTGAGGTCTGGGACGGATCCTACAATGAGCAGTTCTTC. This codes for CSVEVWDGSYNEQFF.